This TCR beta chain was captured in a study of vaccination and CD4 T cells after COVID-19. Study as a whole: Six men and four women formed the convalescents, two being Hispanic. Overlapping spike peptides from SARS-CoV-2, HCoV-NL63, HCoV-OC43 and HCoV-229E served to stimulate the cells.

Of note for this clonotype: What it recognizes is unknown.

The Oncomine TCR Beta short-read assay was applied to DNA of cultured CD4+ T cells. TCRdb called the PCR reads again in MiXCR, with one record for every CDR3 protein. The sample carries around 21,000 distinct CDR3 sequences, under 70% recorded once. The CDR3 has 15 amino acids. From germline, CDR1 is SGHRS and CDR2 YFSETQ. V gave up 2 bases and J gave up 1 base; unmatched junction bases: 4. Sample treatment: roughly 10-day PBMC culture with coronavirus spike peptide pools or control peptides (ViraFEST assay). The clonotype originates from a human donor who had recovered from COVID-19. V gene TRBV5-1 combines with J gene TRBJ1-1; the match to TRBD1 covers 8 bases. The sequenced material came from CD4+ T cells from blood, cultured in vitro. The chain's CDR3 is CASSFQGAGNTEAFF. For the CDR3, the DNA is TGCGCCAGCAGCTTTCAGGGGGCCGGGAACACTGAAGCTTTCTTT.